This T cell receptor beta chain originates from a study of glioma-infiltrating T cells. This clonotype was recorded at least ten times. Its target is not known. Amplification of TCR alpha and beta CDR3 regions from RNA used iRepertoire nested multiplex PCR. One-step reverse transcription and amplification started from approximately 100-400 ng of tissue mRNA or PBMC total RNA. One entry per CDR3 protein results from TCRdb running MiXCR on the multiplex PCR reads. The sample carries tens of thousands of distinct CDR3 sequences, under 30% recorded once. Germline-derived CDR1 and CDR2 are SNHLY and FYNNEI. Trimming pared 7 bases from V and 10 bases from J, leaving 20 bases between. This CDR3 is built from 14 residues. Study-wide results and limits: Non-neoplastic patients had below-expected tissue-blood divergence, while all gliomas exceeded expectation.

The clonotype comes from a human donor with low-grade glioma or glioblastoma, undergoing nonglioma brain surgery, or in good health (not recorded which). The sample consisted of glioma tissue, nonneoplastic brain tissue, or PBMCs (not recorded which). This rearrangement joins TRBV2 to TRBJ2-1, with a possible D match to TRBD2 (6 bases). The CDR3 is CASKVAGSSREQFF. The CDR3 nucleotides are TGTGCCAGCAAGGTCGCGGGATCGTCGAGGGAGCAGTTCTTC.